This TCR beta chain was sequenced for a study of cytomegalovirus exposure and HLA in healthy donors. The CDR3 extends over 13 amino acids. Germline CDR1 reads LNHDA; CDR2 reads SQIVND (reference sequence). V was shortened by 5 bases and J by 10 bases, with 14 bases between the two germline ends. Note on this clone: What it recognizes is unknown.

Study-wide results and limits: Later work found most CMV-associated TCR beta chains apparently HLA-restricted.

Everyone who donated was a healthy bone marrow donor. The study ran its PCR with 60 Vbeta and 13 Jbeta primers. The assay was immunoSEQ multiplex PCR, and TCRdb's table has in-frame clones only and misses some. The sample includes 100,000 or so clones, 60% to 80% seen only once; the top ten take 6% to 6.5%. This chain links TRBV19 with TRBJ2-2; D remains ambiguous. The sequenced sample was PBMCs. The source of this sequence is a woman younger than 45 in good health and CMV-seronegative. CDR3 amino acids: CASSSLPAAELFF. As DNA, the CDR3 is TGTGCCAGTAGTTCCCTCCCCGCGGCGGAGCTGTTTTTT.